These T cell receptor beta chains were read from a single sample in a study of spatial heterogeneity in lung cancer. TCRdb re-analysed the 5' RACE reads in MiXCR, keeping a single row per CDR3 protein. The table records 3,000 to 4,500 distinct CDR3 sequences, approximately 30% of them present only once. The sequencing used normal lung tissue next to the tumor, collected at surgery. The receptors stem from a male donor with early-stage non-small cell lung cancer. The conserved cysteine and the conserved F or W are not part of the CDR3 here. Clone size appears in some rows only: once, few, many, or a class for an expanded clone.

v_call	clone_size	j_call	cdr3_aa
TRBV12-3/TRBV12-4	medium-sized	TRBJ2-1	ASSSTSGGAFRNEQF
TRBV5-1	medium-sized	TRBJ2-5	ASRISGGRQETQY
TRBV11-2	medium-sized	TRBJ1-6	ASSSQNSPLH
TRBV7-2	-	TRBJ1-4	ASSLKLGAKLF
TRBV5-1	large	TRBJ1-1	ASSFTSGDTEAF
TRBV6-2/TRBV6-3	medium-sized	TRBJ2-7	ASSSRGSTTYEQY
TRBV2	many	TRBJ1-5	ASSEWAGENQPQH
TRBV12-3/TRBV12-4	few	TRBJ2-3	ASSLGLAVDTQY
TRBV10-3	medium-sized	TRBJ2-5	AISQGSQETQY
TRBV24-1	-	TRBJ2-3	ATSDTLAGGPDSTDTQY
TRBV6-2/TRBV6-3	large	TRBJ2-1	ASTLDRPYNEQF